What follows are 2 T cell receptor beta chains derived from one specimen sequenced in a study of blood T cell repertoires in COVID-19. Here immunoSEQ multiplex PCR was the method, and the copy in TCRdb shows in-frame clones only, minus some. Of about 29,000 clones listed, 80% to 90% were seen once; the top ten hold roughly 4%. The sequencing sample was made of peripheral blood. These receptors originate from a human donor in a cohort sampled during active COVID-19.

This chain links TRBV3-1 (or the pseudogene TRBV3-2) with TRBJ1-1; D possibly corresponds to TRBD1 (6 bases). This CDR3 comprises 16 residues. Between the trimmed V and J ends, which lost 4 bases and 4 bases, there was a span of 19 bases. Germline CDR1 reads LGHDT; CDR2 reads YNNKEL (reference sequence). The CDR3 is CASSPRSNREGTEAFF. The CDR3 nucleotides read TGTGCCAGCAGCCCCCGTTCTAACAGGGAGGGCACTGAAGCTTTCTTT.

The V and J genes are TRBV7-6 and TRBJ1-2; D call uncertain. V was trimmed by 0 bases and J by 0 bases, leaving 8 bases between them. Germline V gene data show CDR1 as SGHVS and CDR2 as FNYEAQ. This CDR3 region has 15 residues. The CDR3 loop is CASSLAAGANYGYTF. The CDR3 nucleotides are TGTGCCAGCAGCTTAGCGGCCGGAGCTAACTATGGCTACACCTTC. Supplemented by reference TRBV7-6 and TRBJ1-2, the full variable domain reads GAGVSQSPRYKVTKRGQDVALRCDPISGHVSLYWYRQALGQGPEFLTYFNYEAQQDKSGLPNDRFSAERPEGSISTLTIQRTEQRDSAMYRCASSLAAGANYGYTFGSGTRLTVV.